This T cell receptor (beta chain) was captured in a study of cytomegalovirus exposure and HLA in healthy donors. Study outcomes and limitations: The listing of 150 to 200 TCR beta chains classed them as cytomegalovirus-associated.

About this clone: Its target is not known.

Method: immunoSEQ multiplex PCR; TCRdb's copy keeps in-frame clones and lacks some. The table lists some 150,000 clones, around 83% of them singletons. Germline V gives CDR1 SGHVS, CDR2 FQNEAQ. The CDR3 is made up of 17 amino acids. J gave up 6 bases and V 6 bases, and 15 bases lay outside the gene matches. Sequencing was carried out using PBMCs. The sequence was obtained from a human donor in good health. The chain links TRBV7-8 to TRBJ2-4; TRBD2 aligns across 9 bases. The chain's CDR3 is CASSLLDLAGISNIQYF. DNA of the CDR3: TGTGCCAGCAGTCTACTGGACCTAGCGGGGATATCAAACATTCAGTACTTC.